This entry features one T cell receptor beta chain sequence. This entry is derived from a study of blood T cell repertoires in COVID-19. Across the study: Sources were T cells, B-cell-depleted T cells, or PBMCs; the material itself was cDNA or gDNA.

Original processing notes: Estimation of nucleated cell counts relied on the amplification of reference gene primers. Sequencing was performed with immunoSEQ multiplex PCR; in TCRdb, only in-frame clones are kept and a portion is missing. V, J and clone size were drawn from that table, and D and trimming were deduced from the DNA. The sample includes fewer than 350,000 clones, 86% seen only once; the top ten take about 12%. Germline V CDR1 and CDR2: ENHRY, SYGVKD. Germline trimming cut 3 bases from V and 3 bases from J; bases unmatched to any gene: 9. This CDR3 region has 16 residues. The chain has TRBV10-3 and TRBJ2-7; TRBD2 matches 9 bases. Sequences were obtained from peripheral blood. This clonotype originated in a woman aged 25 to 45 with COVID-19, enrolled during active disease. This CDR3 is CAISDLLTSGDYEQYF. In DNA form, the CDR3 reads TGTGCCATCAGTGACCTACTGACTAGCGGAGACTACGAGCAGTACTTC.